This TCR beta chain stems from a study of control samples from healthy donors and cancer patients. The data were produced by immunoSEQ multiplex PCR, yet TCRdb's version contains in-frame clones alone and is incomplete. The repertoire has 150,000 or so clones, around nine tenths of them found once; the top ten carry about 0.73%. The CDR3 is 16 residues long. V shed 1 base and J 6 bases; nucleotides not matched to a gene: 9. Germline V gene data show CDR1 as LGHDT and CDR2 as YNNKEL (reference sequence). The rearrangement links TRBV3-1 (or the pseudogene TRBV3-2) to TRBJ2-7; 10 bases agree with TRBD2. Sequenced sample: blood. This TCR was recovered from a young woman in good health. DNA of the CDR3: TGTGCCAGCAGCCAAGGACTGGGACTAGCGAGAGGCGAGCAGTACTTC. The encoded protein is CASSQGLGLARGEQYF.